Below, 17 T cell receptor beta chains from the same sample are listed, as sequenced in a study of early T cells in non-severe SARS-CoV-2 infection. TCRdb recomputed calls from the 5' RACE reads with MiXCR, one row per CDR3 protein. The profile covers 55,000 to 80,000 distinct CDR3 sequences, with roughly 9% appearing a single time and around an eighth taken by the ten largest. This specimen was whole blood, taken at baseline. The receptor set was obtained from an adult who was a healthcare worker with PCR-confirmed SARS-CoV-2 infection or an uninfected control (not recorded which).

CDR3 DNA sequence: TGCAGCGTTAAAACCGGACGAGAGACCCAGTACTTC. This encodes CSVKTGRETQYF. The chain is built from TRBV29-1 and TRBJ2-5; D is unclear. V dropped 5 bases and J dropped 4 bases, with 11 bases sitting between them. Germline V gene lookup returns CDR1 SQVTM and CDR2 ANQGSEA. CDR3 length equals 12 residues.

The sample holds many counts of this clonotype. This chain links TRBV20-1 with TRBJ2-1, with 9 bases that match TRBD2. Germline V gene lookup returns CDR1 DFQATT and CDR2 SNEGSKA (reference sequence). With 1 base clipped from V and 7 bases from J, the junction kept 2 bases outside the gene matches. The CDR3 is made up of 13 amino acids. CDR3 in DNA: TGCAGTGCTAGAGCTCTAGCGGGAAATGAGCAGTTCTTC. As protein: CSARALAGNEQFF.

The V gene is TRBV29-1, the J gene TRBJ2-1; 7 bases match TRBD2. Per the germline V gene, CDR1 is SQVTM and CDR2 is ANQGSEA. Losses at the gene ends were 0 bases for V and 8 bases for J; bases not matched to a gene: 10. CDR3 length: 15 amino acids. DNA of the CDR3: TGCAGCGTTGAAGATCTGGCGGGAGTCAAGGATGAGCAGTTCTTC. Its protein product is CSVEDLAGVKDEQFF.

The rearrangement uses TRBV3-1 and TRBJ2-1; D is undetermined. V was shortened by 0 bases and J by 12 bases, with 12 bases between the two germline ends. Germline CDR1 is LGHDT and CDR2 is YNNKEL (reference sequence). CDR3 length: 13 residues. CDR3 nucleotides: TGTGCCAGCAGCCAAGATAGGGCAATGACGCAGTTCTTC. Translation: CASSQDRAMTQFF.

This clonotype was picked up a small number of times. This chain connects TRBV5-4 to TRBJ2-3; D possibly corresponds to TRBD1 (5 bases). Per the germline V gene, CDR1 is SGHNT and CDR2 is YYREEE (reference sequence). The CDR3 consists of 13 residues. The germline V and J ends were trimmed by 3 bases and 4 bases, with 9 bases remaining between them. CDR3 region: CASSYWGADTQYF. Here the CDR3 DNA reads TGTGCCAGCAGCTATTGGGGCGCAGATACGCAGTATTTT.

This clonotype turned up a few times. The V call is TRBV30, the J call TRBJ2-2; D might be TRBD1 (5 bases). Trimming removed 1 base at V and 1 base at J, with 10 bases between. This CDR3 is 15 amino acids long. Germline loops: CDR1 GTSNPN, CDR2 SVGIG (reference sequence). The CDR3 DNA is TGTGCCTGGAGTGGACAGTCAAAGAACACCGGGGAGCTGTTTTTT. Residues: CAWSGQSKNTGELFF.

The sample holds many counts of this clonotype. The chain links TRBV6-5 to TRBJ2-1; 8 bases line up with TRBD2. The CDR3 length is 15 residues. Germline V gives CDR1 MNHEY, CDR2 SVGAGI. V trimming: 6 bases; J trimming: 0 bases; junction bases outside the gene matches: 4. CDR3 nucleotides: TGTGCCAGCAGGCGGAGCGGGAGCTCCTACAATGAGCAGTTCTTC. Translating gives CASRRSGSSYNEQFF.

This clonotype was detected only a few times. The V and J genes are TRBV6-5 and TRBJ2-7, with D perhaps given as TRBD1 or TRBD2 (8 bases each). This CDR3 spans 14 amino acids. Germline CDR1 MNHEY, CDR2 SVGAGI. V shed 8 bases and J shed 3 bases, with 17 bases lying between them. The CDR3 DNA reads as TGTGCCAGCCGGGGGGGTGGACAGGGCTACGAGCAGTACTTC. Residues: CASRGGGQGYEQYF.

This clonotype was observed a few times. The J gene is TRBJ2-5, the V gene TRBV20-1; D perhaps matches TRBD1 (6 bases). The CDR3 has 12 residues. CDR1 DFQATT and CDR2 SNEGSKA come from the germline V gene (reference sequence). Trimming cost V 2 bases and J 4 bases, with 8 bases left between them. In DNA, the CDR3 is TGCAGTGCTAGATTCAGGGGAGAGACCCAGTACTTC. Its translation is CSARFRGETQYF.

This chain joins TRBV7-2 and TRBJ2-5; TRBD2 aligns across 9 bases. Trimming cost V 6 bases and J 4 bases; bases outside gene matches: 9. This CDR3 has 15 residues. The germline V gene has CDR1 SGHTA and CDR2 FQGNSA. This CDR3 reads CASSWAGGPGETQYF. The DNA for the CDR3 is TGTGCCAGCAGTTGGGCGGGAGGGCCCGGAGAGACCCAGTACTTC.

This clonotype was recorded many times. The chain couples TRBV15 to TRBJ1-5, with D maybe TRBD1 (5 bases). The V end lost 4 bases, the J end lost 7 bases, and 14 bases lay between the germline ends. Germline V gene sequence: CDR1 LNHNV, CDR2 YYDKDF (reference sequence). CDR3 length: 14 residues. CDR3 sequence: CATSNRQPQQPQHF. CDR3 nucleotides: TGTGCCACCAGCAACAGACAGCCCCAGCAGCCCCAGCATTTT.

This clonotype occurred a few times. The DNA is left out, because the CDR3 cannot be placed on it with certainty; the CDR3 is given as TCRdb lists it. The chain employs TRBV5-1 and TRBJ2-2; the DNA was not compared with TRBD1, the D call given in the table. From its first to its last residue, the CDR3 has 15 amino acids. In germline, CDR1 is SGHRS, CDR2 YFSETQ. CDR3 sequence: CATQGRAGTPGSCFF.

This clonotype was counted many times. This rearrangement joins TRBV6-5 to TRBJ2-3; TRBD1 aligns across 7 bases. The J segment lost 5 bases and the V segment lost 6 bases, leaving 8 bases of the junction unmatched. CDR3 length equals 14 residues. Per germline, CDR1 MNHEY and CDR2 SVGAGI. The CDR3 coding sequence is TGTGCCAGCAGCAAGACAGGGTACAGAGATACGCAGTATTTT. Translation: CASSKTGYRDTQYF.

This clonotype has a count of ten or more. V is TRBV20-1 and J is TRBJ2-5; weak D call: TRBD2 (6 bases). Trimming shortened V by 4 bases and J by 4 bases, and 16 bases separated the two germline ends. Germline lookup yields CDR1 DFQATT and CDR2 SNEGSKA (reference sequence). The CDR3 has 14 residues. CDR3 nucleotides: TGCAGTGCTACTAGGCCGGCGGGGCCAGAGACCCAGTACTTC. This sequence encodes CSATRPAGPETQYF.

V is TRBV5-1 and J is TRBJ2-7; the D gene is possibly TRBD1 (6 bases). Germline CDR1 reads SGHRS; CDR2 reads YFSETQ. V was cut by 1 base and J by 0 bases, with 8 bases left in between. The CDR3 spans 14 residues. CDR3 sequence: CASSLTGNSYEQYF. The CDR3 DNA sequence: TGCGCCAGCAGCTTGACAGGGAACTCCTACGAGCAGTACTTC.

CDR3: CASSPTGTSGNQETQYF. The CDR3 region has the DNA TGTGCCAGCTCACCGACCGGGACTAGCGGGAACCAAGAGACCCAGTACTTC. The J gene is TRBJ2-5, the V gene TRBV18, with 13 bases matching TRBD2. The CDR3 is made up of 17 amino acids. Germline CDR1 reads KGHSH; CDR2 reads LQKENI. V was clipped by 3 bases and J by 0 bases; unmatched bases: 4.

This clonotype was counted at least ten times. The rearrangement uses TRBV2 and TRBJ1-2; D possibly corresponds to TRBD1 (5 bases). The V and J ends lost 4 bases and 3 bases respectively, with 12 bases between them. This CDR3 region has 14 residues. Germline V gene data show CDR1 as SNHLY and CDR2 as FYNNEI. The CDR3 loop reads CASSGRDVYYGYTF. DNA of the CDR3: TGTGCCAGCAGTGGGAGGGACGTTTACTATGGCTACACCTTC.